Sequencing of this T cell receptor (beta chain) was carried out in a study of T cells in Graves' hyperthyroidism and ophthalmopathy. Patients aged 18 to 65 had newly diagnosed hyperthyroidism lasting under 2 months. As concerns this clonotype: The antigen remains unidentified.

The CDR3 extends over 16 amino acids. The V and J ends lost 0 bases and 7 bases, in that order; junction bases with no gene match: 9. Germline V CDR1 and CDR2: SGHRS, YFSETQ. Regarding the study as a whole: Most thyroid clonotypes expanded above 0.001 were also detected in blood. In the analysis, a 13 V-J model separated ophthalmopathy from stable hyperthyroidism.

What was amplified from RNA transcripts were TCR beta CDR3 regions. Using the HTBI primer set, a first-round RT-PCR was run on the TCR CDR3. TCRdb used MiXCR to reprocess the multiplex PCR reads, holding one entry per CDR3 protein. The sample shows 700,000 or so distinct CDR3 sequences, approximately 16% of them seen only once. The sequencing input was blood. The sequence was collected from a young man with Graves' hyperthyroidism. The rearrangement joins TRBV5-1 to TRBJ1-4; 7 bases match TRBD1. The CDR3 nucleotides read TGCGCCAGCAGCTTGGAACCAGGGGGAGTTAGTGAAAAACTGTTTTTT. Amino acid sequence: CASSLEPGGVSEKLFF. Looking up the rest from reference TRBV5-1 and TRBJ1-4 gives the full variable domain: KAGVTQTPRYLIKTRGQQVTLSCSPISGHRSVSWYQQTPGQGLQFLFEYFSETQRNKGNFPGRFSGRQFSNSRSEMNVSTLELGDSALYLCASSLEPGGVSEKLFFGSGTQLSVL.